Below, one T cell receptor beta chain is given with its context. Its antigen is currently unknown. These data belong to a study of shared clonotypes between healthy human individuals. In the naive CD8 group, cells lacked CD45RO and were positively selected for CCR7, so terminally differentiated effector memory CD45RA+ cells were left out. Study-level findings and limits: A handful of donors showed sharing of around 5% of naive CD4 clonotypes. In contrast to clonotypes shared by all four donors, non-shared clonotypes had lower generation probabilities.

Profiling relied on immunoSEQ multiplex PCR, and the TCRdb table lists in-frame clones only, not all of them. The table shows some 1,900,000 clones, with approximately 94% occurring only once. CDR3 length equals 15 residues. Deletions cut 3 bases from V and 4 bases from J, with 13 bases between. Looked up from germline, CDR1 is MDHEN and CDR2 is SYDVKM. Sequencing was performed on naive CD8+ T cells sorted from blood. V usage is TRBV28 and J usage is TRBJ2-1; D is ambiguous. The receptor comes from a man in his late teens or twenties in good health. The CDR3 coding sequence is TGTGCCAGCAGTTTGCCCGGTCCCTTATACAATGAGCAGTTCTTC. It is translated as CASSLPGPLYNEQFF.